The sequence of this T cell receptor beta chain was determined in a study of a mutant IDH1 vaccine in newly diagnosed glioma. V was cut by 7 bases and J by 3 bases, with 13 bases left in between. The germline gives CDR1 MDHEN, CDR2 SYDVKM. The CDR3 consists of 14 residues. Stated time point: baseline, week 1 (first vaccination visit). This sample's treatment: pre-vaccination baseline after standard-of-care therapy. TCRdb's table, derived via immunoSEQ multiplex PCR, lists solely in-frame clones and lacks some. The sample shows approximately 16,000 clones, around 95% of them seen only once. This TCR came from a woman under 30 with glioma. Some clones in this sample may be carry-over from other donors' samples. Sequenced here: peripheral blood mononuclear cells (PBMCs), sampled from a glioma patient treated with radiotherapy, temozolomide or both. V usage is TRBV28 and J usage is TRBJ1-5, with no clear D. CDR3 bases: TGTGCCAGCACCCTGGGTAGGGTCAATCAGCCCCAGCATTTT. Protein product: CASTLGRVNQPQHF.